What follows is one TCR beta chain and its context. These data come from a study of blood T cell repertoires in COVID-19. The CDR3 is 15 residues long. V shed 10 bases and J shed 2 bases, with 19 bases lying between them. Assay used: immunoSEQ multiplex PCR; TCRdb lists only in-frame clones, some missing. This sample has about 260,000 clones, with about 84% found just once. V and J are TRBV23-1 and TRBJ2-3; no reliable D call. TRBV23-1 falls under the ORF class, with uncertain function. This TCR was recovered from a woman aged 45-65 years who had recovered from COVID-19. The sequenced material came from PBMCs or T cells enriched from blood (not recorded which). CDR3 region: CAIPTDPRITDTQYF. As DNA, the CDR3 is TGCGCCATCCCCACCGACCCGCGGATCACAGATACGCAGTATTTT.